The 18 T cell receptor beta chains in this list originate from one sample, sequenced in a study of PD-1 blockade in classical Hodgkin lymphoma. Sequencing was performed with immunoSEQ multiplex PCR; in TCRdb, only in-frame clones are kept and a portion is missing. Of about 35,000 clones in the sample, around 88% were seen once. Time point of the sample: newly diagnosed, previously untreated cHL patient sample. Purification of CD4+ T cells from thawed PBMCs was performed via magnetic negative selection. Sequencing used CD4+ T cells from blood. These receptors came from a human donor with classical Hodgkin lymphoma.

The rearrangement joins TRBV29-1 to TRBJ2-3; 7 nucleotides match TRBD2. Germline V gene data show CDR1 as SQVTM and CDR2 as ANQGSEA. The CDR3 has 12 amino acids. V trimming: 4 bases; J trimming: 4 bases; junction bases outside the gene matches: 2. The CDR3, as DNA: TGCAGCGTTGCGGGGGGATCAGATACGCAGTATTTT. This gives the protein CSVAGGSDTQYF.

The chain employs TRBV19 and TRBJ1-2; 10 bases match TRBD1. Trimming cost V 7 bases and J 4 bases; bases outside gene matches: 3. Germline CDR1 is LNHDA and CDR2 is SQIVND (reference sequence). The CDR3 sequence is 13 residues long. CDR3 sequence reads: CASTRQGAYGYTF. CDR3 in DNA: TGTGCCAGTACCAGACAGGGGGCCTATGGCTACACCTTC. Full variable domain (missing parts from reference TRBV19 and TRBJ1-2): DGGITQSPKYLFRKEGQNVTLSCEQNLNHDAMYWYRQDPGQGLRLIYYSQIVNDFQKGDIAEGYSVSREKKESFPLTVTSAQKNPTAFYLCASTRQGAYGYTFGSGTRLTVV.

This chain connects TRBV5-6 to TRBJ2-7; D unclear. V lost 0 bases, J lost 1 base, and 2 bases lay in between. The CDR3 totals 12 residues. CDR1 SGHDT and CDR2 YYEEEE come from the germline V gene. In nucleotides, the CDR3 is TGTGCCAGCAGCTTGGCATCCTACGAGCAGTACTTC. Its translation: CASSLASYEQYF.

The sample holds one count of this clone. This chain uses TRBV29-1 with TRBJ2-1; 11 nucleotides agree with TRBD2. The CDR3 is 14 amino acids. Germline CDR1 is SQVTM and CDR2 is ANQGSEA. The ends lost 6 bases at V and 7 bases at J; junction bases unmatched: 8. CDR3 sequence reads: CSVSRLAGNNEQFF. Here the CDR3 DNA reads TGCAGCGTCTCCCGACTAGCGGGGAATAATGAGCAGTTCTTC.

The V gene is TRBV2, the J gene TRBJ1-5; TRBD1 matches 10 bases. Per germline, CDR1 SNHLY and CDR2 FYNNEI. V dropped 3 bases and J dropped 5; count of bases not matched to a gene: 4. There are 15 residues in the CDR3. This CDR3 reads CASSDVGTGDQPQHF. CDR3 nucleotides: TGTGCCAGCAGTGACGTGGGGACAGGGGATCAGCCCCAGCATTTT.

The rearrangement joins TRBV7-9 to TRBJ2-3, with D unclear. Germline V gene data show CDR1 as SEHNR and CDR2 as FQNEAQ (reference sequence). The V and J ends lost 1 base and 6 bases respectively, with 11 bases between them. The CDR3 extends over 14 amino acids. This CDR3 is CASSLVRFPDTQYF. DNA of the CDR3: TGTGCCAGCAGCTTAGTTCGATTTCCGGATACGCAGTATTTT.

This chain uses TRBV28 with TRBJ1-2; 8 bases fit TRBD1. There are 13 residues in the CDR3. V was pared by 6 bases and J by 4 bases, with 4 bases of the junction left unmatched. Germline V gene data show CDR1 as MDHEN and CDR2 as SYDVKM. In nucleotides, the CDR3 is TGTGCCAGCAGAAAGGGACAGGCCTATGGCTACACCTTC. Its translation: CASRKGQAYGYTF.

The chain couples TRBV7-2 to TRBJ1-4, with TRBD1 identical over 7 bases. The CDR3 totals 15 residues. With V trimmed by 6 bases and J by 5 bases, 9 bases remained unmatched. The germline V gene encodes CDR1 SGHTA and CDR2 FQGNSA. CDR3 sequence: CASSATGRGNEKLFF. The CDR3 DNA is TGTGCCAGCAGTGCAACGGGCAGGGGGAATGAAAAACTGTTTTTT. The variable domain in full, completed from reference TRBV7-2 and TRBJ1-4, reads GAGVSQSPSNKVTEKGKDVELRCDPISGHTALYWYRQSLGQGLEFLIYFQGNSAPDKSGLPSDRFSAERTGGSVSTLTIQRTQQEDSAVYLCASSATGRGNEKLFFGSGTQLSVL.

V usage is TRBV6-1 and J usage is TRBJ2-7; 7 positions match TRBD1. Trimming cost V 5 bases and J 7 bases; bases outside gene matches: 5. CDR3 length: 12 amino acids. Germline assignment: CDR1 MNHNS and CDR2 SASEGT. The chain's CDR3 is CASSPQGQEQYF. Here the CDR3 DNA reads TGTGCCAGCAGTCCACAGGGGCAAGAGCAGTACTTC.

The V call is TRBV7-6, the J call TRBJ1-1; 8 nucleotides match TRBD1. Germline assignment: CDR1 SGHVS and CDR2 FNYEAQ. This CDR3 region has 14 residues. Trimming at V came to 5 bases and at J to 5 bases, leaving 7 bases not matched to a gene. CDR3 in amino acids: CASSLTGGGTEAFF. The DNA for the CDR3 is TGTGCCAGCAGCCTAACAGGGGGAGGGACTGAAGCTTTCTTT.

This clone was seen just once. The J gene is TRBJ1-3, the V gene TRBV7-8; the match to TRBD1 covers 10 bases. J gave up 11 bases and V 0 bases, and 1 base lay outside the gene matches. The CDR3 spans 13 residues. In germline, CDR1 is SGHVS, CDR2 FQNEAQ. The CDR3 DNA reads as TGTGCCAGCAGCTTAGCTGGGACAGGGGCCATATATTTT. Translating gives CASSLAGTGAIYF. Variable domain in full (rest from reference TRBV7-8 and TRBJ1-3): GAGVSQSPRYKVAKRGQDVALRCDPISGHVSLFWYQQALGQGPEFLTYFQNEAQLDKSGLPSDRFFAERPEGSVSTLKIQRTQQEDSAVYLCASSLAGTGAIYFGEGSWLTVV.

This clone was seen only once. The chain combines TRBV27 with TRBJ2-7; the D gene is possibly TRBD1 (6 bases). The V end was cut by 5 bases, the J end by 7 bases, with 21 bases between. Germline assignment: CDR1 MNHEY and CDR2 SMNVEV (reference sequence). CDR3 length: 15 amino acids. The CDR3 DNA reads as TGTGCCAGCAGTACTACCAGGGGAGACGGCCGGGAGCAGTACTTC. Its translation: CASSTTRGDGREQYF.

The chain is built from TRBV28 and TRBJ2-5, with 9 bases aligning to TRBD1. The J segment lost 3 bases and the V segment lost 4 bases, leaving 0 bases of the junction unmatched. In germline, CDR1 is MDHEN, CDR2 SYDVKM. This CDR3 contains 13 residues. DNA of the CDR3: TGTGCCAGCAGTTGGGACAGGGAAGAGACCCAGTACTTC. Protein: CASSWDREETQYF.

V usage is TRBV2 and J usage is TRBJ1-2; possibly TRBD1 for D (5 bases). V lost 3 bases and J lost 10, with 24 bases in between. Germline loops: CDR1 SNHLY, CDR2 FYNNEI. The CDR3 runs 16 residues. The CDR3: CASSDPTRSGLFVYTF. The CDR3 region has the DNA TGTGCCAGCAGTGACCCAACCAGGTCGGGACTTTTTGTCTACACCTTC.

The chain combines TRBV6-6 with TRBJ2-7, with D uncertain. The V gene's germline CDR1 is MNHNY and CDR2 SVGAGI (reference sequence). Trimming took 6 bases from V and 2 from J, leaving 8 bases between them. The CDR3 extends over 12 amino acids. The chain's CDR3 is CASSPYTYEQYF. The CDR3 DNA follows: TGTGCCAGCAGCCCGTACACCTACGAGCAGTACTTC.

This chain links TRBV25-1 with TRBJ1-6; the D is unclear. Germline V gene sequence: CDR1 MGHDK, CDR2 SYGVNS. V was shortened by 3 bases and J by 10 bases, with 13 bases between the two germline ends. This CDR3 has 14 residues. The CDR3 loop reads CASSDSHPGSPLHF. The CDR3 region has the DNA TGTGCCAGCAGTGACAGCCACCCGGGGTCACCCCTCCACTTT.

The chain links TRBV7-2 to TRBJ1-6; the D gene is possibly TRBD1 (5 bases). Per the germline V gene, CDR1 is SGHTA and CDR2 is FQGNSA. CDR3 size: 14 residues. V was trimmed by 2 bases and J by 3 bases, leaving 5 bases between them. The CDR3 nucleotides read TGTGCCAGCAGCTTACAGGGCTATAATTCACCCCTCCACTTT. This codes for CASSLQGYNSPLHF.

The chain employs TRBV19 and TRBJ1-5; 7 bases match TRBD1. Germline V gene lookup returns CDR1 LNHDA and CDR2 SQIVND (reference sequence). J was trimmed by 9 bases and V by 5 bases; bases with no gene match: 4. The CDR3 has 12 residues. The CDR3 loop is CASSPRGVPQHF. The CDR3 DNA reads as TGTGCCAGTAGTCCCAGGGGGGTGCCCCAGCATTTT.